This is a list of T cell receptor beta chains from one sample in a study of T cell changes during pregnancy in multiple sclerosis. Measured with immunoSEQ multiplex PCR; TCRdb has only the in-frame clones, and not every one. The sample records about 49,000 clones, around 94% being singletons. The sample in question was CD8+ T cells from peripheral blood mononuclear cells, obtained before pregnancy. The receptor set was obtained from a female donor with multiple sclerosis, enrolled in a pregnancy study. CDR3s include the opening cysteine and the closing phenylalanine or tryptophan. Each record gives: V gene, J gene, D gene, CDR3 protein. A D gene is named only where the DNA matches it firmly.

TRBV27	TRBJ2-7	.	CARTYPSPRSYEQYF
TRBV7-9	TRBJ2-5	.	CASSLGPGETQYF
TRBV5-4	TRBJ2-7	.	CASSRSGPYEQYF
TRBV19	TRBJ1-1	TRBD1	CASKPGGITEAFF
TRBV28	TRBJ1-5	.	CASSSTGFSLTGENNQPQHF
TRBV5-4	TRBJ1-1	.	CASSLDSSTEAFF
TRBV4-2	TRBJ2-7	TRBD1	CASSQGDRGYEQYF
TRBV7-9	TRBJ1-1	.	CASSYGTEAFF
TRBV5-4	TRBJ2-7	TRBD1	CASSKDGAGGSYEQYF
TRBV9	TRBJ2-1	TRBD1	CASSSTGGGDEQFF
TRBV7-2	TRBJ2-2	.	CASSYFTGELFF
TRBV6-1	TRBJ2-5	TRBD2	CAITPDSGRETQYF
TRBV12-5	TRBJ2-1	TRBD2	CASGPLAGVPNEQFF